The 5 T cell receptor beta chains below were found in one sample sequenced in a study of shared clonotypes between healthy human individuals. Sequencing was performed with immunoSEQ multiplex PCR; in TCRdb, only in-frame clones are kept and a portion is missing. The profile shows fewer than 850,000 clones, around 96% of them singletons. CD8 cells regarded as naive lacked CD45RO, were positively chosen for CCR7, and omitted terminally differentiated effector memory CD45RA+ cells. Material: naive CD8+ T cells sorted from blood. The receptors shown here come from a man aged 25-45 years in good health.

The chain recombines TRBV28 with TRBJ2-5, with 9 positions matching TRBD2. The CDR3 has 15 amino acids. Germline-derived CDR1 and CDR2 are MDHEN and SYDVKM. Germline trimming cut 3 bases from V and 2 bases from J; bases unmatched to any gene: 4. CDR3 coding DNA: TGTGCCAGCAGTTTGACTAGCGGACCTCAAGAGACCCAGTACTTC. As protein: CASSLTSGPQETQYF.

V and J are TRBV10-1 and TRBJ2-1, with 10 bases lining up with TRBD2. The CDR3 covers 13 residues. V dropped 2 bases and J dropped 12; count of bases not matched to a gene: 4. Germline V gene lookup returns CDR1 WNHNN and CDR2 SYGVQD (reference sequence). CDR3 bases: TGCGCCAGCAGTGAGATTAGCGGGAGGTGGCAGTTCTTC. Translated: CASSEISGRWQFF.

This clone was observed once. J is TRBJ2-7 and V is TRBV7-8, with TRBD2 as a possible D gene (6 bases). Per germline, CDR1 SGHVS and CDR2 FQNEAQ. The CDR3 covers 17 residues. V was shortened by 1 base and J by 4 bases, with 20 bases between the two germline ends. Written as DNA, the CDR3 is TGTGCCAGCAGCTTAGAGTATTACGGGGGTTATGAGTACGAGCAGTACTTC. This encodes CASSLEYYGGYEYEQYF.

The chain has TRBV6-1 and TRBJ1-3; possibly TRBD1 for D (5 bases). The CDR3 runs to 13 residues. Trimming removed 6 bases at V and 0 bases at J, with 6 bases between. The germline V gene has CDR1 MNHNS and CDR2 SASEGT. The CDR3: CASRTVSGNTIYF. CDR3 nucleotide sequence: TGTGCCAGCAGGACAGTCTCTGGAAACACCATATATTTT.

The chain links TRBV30 to TRBJ1-4; possibly TRBD1 for D (6 bases). This CDR3 region has 14 residues. V lost 2 bases and J lost 7, with 14 bases in between. Looked up from germline, CDR1 is GTSNPN and CDR2 is SVGIG (reference sequence). The CDR3 loop reads CAWSKGQGSEKLFF. The CDR3, as DNA: TGTGCCTGGAGTAAGGGGCAGGGGAGTGAAAAACTGTTTTTT. Full variable domain (missing parts from reference TRBV30 and TRBJ1-4): SQTIHQWPATLVQPVGSPLSLECTVEGTSNPNLYWYRQAAGRGLQLLFYSVGIGQISSEVPQNLSASRPQDRQFILSSKKLLLSDSGFYLCAWSKGQGSEKLFFGSGTQLSVL.